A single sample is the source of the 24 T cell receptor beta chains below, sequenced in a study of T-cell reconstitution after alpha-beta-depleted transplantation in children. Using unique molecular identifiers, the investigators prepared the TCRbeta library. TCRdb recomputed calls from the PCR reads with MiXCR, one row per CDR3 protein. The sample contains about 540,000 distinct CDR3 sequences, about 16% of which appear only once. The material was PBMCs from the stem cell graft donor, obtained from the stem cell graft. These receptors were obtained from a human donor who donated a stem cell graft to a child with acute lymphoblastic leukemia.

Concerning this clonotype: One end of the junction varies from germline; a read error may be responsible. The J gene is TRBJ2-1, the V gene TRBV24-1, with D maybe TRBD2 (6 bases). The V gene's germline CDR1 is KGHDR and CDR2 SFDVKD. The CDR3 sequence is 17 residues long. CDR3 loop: CALHGGSEGYSYNEQFF. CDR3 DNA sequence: TGCGCCCTCCACGGTGGATCGGAGGGGTACTCCTACAATGAGCAGTTCTTC.

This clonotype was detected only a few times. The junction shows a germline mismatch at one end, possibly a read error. CDR3 region: CASSLAVNTGELFF. The CDR3 region has the DNA TGTGCCAGCAGTTTAGCGGTGAACACCGGGGAGCTGTTTTTT. The genes are TRBV7-2 and TRBJ2-2; D might be TRBD2 (6 bases). The CDR3 covers 14 residues. Germline V gives CDR1 SGHTA, CDR2 FQGNSA.

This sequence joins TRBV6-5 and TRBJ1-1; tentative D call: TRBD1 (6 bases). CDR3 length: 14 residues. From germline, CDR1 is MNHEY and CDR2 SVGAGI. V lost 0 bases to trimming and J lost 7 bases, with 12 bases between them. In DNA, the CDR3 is TGTGCCAGCAGTTACTCGGCGACAGGCTATGAAGCTTTCTTT. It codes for CASSYSATGYEAFF.

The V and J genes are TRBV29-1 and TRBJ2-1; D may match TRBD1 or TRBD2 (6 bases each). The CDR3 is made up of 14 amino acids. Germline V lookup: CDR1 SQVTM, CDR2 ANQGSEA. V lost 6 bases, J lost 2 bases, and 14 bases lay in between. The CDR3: CSVLGGRTYNEQFF. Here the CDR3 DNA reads TGCAGCGTCTTGGGGGGCCGTACCTACAATGAGCAGTTCTTC.

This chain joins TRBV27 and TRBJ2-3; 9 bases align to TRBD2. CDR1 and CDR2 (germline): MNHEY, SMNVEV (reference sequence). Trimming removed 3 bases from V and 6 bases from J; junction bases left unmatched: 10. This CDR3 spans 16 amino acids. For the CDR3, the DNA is TGTGCCAGCAGTTTCGGGTCGGGACTAGCAAGGGATACGCAGTATTTT. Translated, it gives CASSFGSGLARDTQYF.

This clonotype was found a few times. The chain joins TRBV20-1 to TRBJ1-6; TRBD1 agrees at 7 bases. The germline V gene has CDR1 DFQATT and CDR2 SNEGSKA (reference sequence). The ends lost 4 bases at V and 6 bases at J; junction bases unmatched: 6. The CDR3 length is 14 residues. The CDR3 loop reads CSANRQGGNSPLHF. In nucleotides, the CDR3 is TGCAGTGCTAATAGACAGGGAGGTAATTCACCCCTCCACTTT.

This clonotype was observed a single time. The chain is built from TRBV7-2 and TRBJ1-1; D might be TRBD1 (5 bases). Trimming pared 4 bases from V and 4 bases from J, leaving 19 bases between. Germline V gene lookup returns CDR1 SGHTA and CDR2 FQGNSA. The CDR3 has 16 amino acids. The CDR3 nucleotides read TGTGCCAGCAGCTCCAATCCAGGGAATCAGGGCACTGAAGCTTTCTTT. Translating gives CASSSNPGNQGTEAFF.

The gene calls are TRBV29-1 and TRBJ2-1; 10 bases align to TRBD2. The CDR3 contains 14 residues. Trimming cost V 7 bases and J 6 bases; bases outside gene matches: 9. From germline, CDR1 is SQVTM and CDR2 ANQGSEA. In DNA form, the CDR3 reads TGCAGCGCGACCAGCGGGAGGGCCGGCAATGAGCAGTTCTTC. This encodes CSATSGRAGNEQFF.

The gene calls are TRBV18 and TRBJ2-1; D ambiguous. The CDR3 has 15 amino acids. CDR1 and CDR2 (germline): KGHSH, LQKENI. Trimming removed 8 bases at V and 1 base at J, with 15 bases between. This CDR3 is CASTTRRESYNEQFF. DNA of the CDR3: TGTGCCAGCACAACCCGTCGCGAGTCCTACAATGAGCAGTTCTTC.

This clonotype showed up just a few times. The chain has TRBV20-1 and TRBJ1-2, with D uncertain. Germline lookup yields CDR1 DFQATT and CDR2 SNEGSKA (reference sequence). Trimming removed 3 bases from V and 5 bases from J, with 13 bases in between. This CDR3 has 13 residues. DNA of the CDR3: TGCAGTGCTAGGGAGTCAGACTTTTATGGCTACACCTTC. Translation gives CSARESDFYGYTF.

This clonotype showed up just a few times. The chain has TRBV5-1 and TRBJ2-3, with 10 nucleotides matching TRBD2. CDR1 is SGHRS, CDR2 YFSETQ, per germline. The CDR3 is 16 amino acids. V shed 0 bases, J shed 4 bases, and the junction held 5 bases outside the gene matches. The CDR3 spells CASSLEAGGPSDTQYF. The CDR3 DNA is TGCGCCAGCAGCTTGGAAGCGGGAGGGCCCTCAGATACGCAGTATTTT.

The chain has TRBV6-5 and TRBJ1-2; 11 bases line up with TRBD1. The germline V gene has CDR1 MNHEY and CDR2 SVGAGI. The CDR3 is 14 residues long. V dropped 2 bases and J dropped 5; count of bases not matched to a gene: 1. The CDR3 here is CASSYGTGGYGYTF. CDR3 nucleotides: TGTGCCAGCAGTTACGGGACAGGGGGGTATGGCTACACCTTC.

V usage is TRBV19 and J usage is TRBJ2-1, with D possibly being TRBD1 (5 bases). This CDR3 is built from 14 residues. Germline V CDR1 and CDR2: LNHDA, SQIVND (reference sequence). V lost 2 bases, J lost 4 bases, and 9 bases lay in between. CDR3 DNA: TGTGCCAGTAGTATAAGAGACAGATACAATGAGCAGTTCTTC. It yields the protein CASSIRDRYNEQFF.

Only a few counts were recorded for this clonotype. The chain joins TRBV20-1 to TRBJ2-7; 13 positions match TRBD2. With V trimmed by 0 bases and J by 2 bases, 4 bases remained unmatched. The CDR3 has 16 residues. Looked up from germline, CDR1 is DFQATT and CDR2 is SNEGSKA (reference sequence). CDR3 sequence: CSARDGGLAGAYEQYF. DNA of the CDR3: TGCAGTGCTAGAGATGGTGGACTAGCGGGAGCCTACGAGCAGTACTTC.

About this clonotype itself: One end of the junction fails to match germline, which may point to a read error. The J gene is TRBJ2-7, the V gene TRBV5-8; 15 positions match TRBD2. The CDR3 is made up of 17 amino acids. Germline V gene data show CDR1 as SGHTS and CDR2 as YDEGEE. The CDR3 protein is CASSGTSGRPGPYVQYF. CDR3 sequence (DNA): TGTGCCAGCAGCGGGACTAGCGGGAGGCCAGGTCCCTACGTGCAGTACTTC. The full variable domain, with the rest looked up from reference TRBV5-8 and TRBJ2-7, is EAGVTQSPTHLIKTRGQQATLRCSPISGHTSVYWYQQALGLGLQFLLWYDEGEERNRGNFPPRFSGRQFPNYSSELNVNALELEDSALYLCASSGTSGRPGPYVQYFGPGTRLTVT.

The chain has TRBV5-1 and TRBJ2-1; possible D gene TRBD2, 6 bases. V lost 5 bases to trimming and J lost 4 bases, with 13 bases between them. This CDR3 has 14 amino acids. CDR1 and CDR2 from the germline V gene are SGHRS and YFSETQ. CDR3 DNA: TGCGCCAGCAGTCGACTAGGAGAATACAATGAGCAGTTCTTC. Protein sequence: CASSRLGEYNEQFF. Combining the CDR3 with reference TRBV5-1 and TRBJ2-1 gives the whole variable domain KAGVTQTPRYLIKTRGQQVTLSCSPISGHRSVSWYQQTPGQGLQFLFEYFSETQRNKGNFPGRFSGRQFSNSRSEMNVSTLELGDSALYLCASSRLGEYNEQFFGPGTRLTVL.

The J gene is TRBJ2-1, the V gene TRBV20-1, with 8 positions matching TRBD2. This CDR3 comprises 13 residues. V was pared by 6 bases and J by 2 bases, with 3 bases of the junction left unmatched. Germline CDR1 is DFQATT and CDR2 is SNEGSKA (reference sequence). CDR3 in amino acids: CSAGAGAYNEQFF. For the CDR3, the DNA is TGCAGTGCCGGAGCGGGAGCCTACAATGAGCAGTTCTTC.

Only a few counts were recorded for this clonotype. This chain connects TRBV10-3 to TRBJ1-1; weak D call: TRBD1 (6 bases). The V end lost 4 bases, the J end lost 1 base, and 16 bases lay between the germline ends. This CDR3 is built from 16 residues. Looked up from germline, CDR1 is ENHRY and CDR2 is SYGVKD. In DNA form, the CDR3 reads TGTGCCATCAGTGGTTTGTTCAGGGGCTGGAACACTGAAGCTTTCTTT. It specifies CAISGLFRGWNTEAFF.

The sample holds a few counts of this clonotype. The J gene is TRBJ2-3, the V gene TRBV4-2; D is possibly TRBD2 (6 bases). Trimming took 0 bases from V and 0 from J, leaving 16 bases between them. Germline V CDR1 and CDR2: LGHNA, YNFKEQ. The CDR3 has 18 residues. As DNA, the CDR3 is TGTGCCAGCAGCCAAGATCTGGTAGCGGAGACTAGCACAGATACGCAGTATTTT. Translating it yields CASSQDLVAETSTDTQYF.

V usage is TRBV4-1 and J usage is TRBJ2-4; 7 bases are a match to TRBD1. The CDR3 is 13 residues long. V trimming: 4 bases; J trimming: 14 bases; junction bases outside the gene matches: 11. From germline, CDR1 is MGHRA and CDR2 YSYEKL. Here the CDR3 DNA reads TGCGCCAGCAGCCCTAGTCTGCCGGGACAGAAGTACTTC. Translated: CASSPSLPGQKYF.

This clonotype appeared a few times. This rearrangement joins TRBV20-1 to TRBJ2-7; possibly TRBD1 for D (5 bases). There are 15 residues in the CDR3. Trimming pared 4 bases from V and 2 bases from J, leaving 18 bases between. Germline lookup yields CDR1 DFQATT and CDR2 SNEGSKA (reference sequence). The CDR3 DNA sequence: TGCAGTGCTAAAGTGGGGCAGAATCCCGCCTACGAGCAGTACTTC. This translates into CSAKVGQNPAYEQYF.

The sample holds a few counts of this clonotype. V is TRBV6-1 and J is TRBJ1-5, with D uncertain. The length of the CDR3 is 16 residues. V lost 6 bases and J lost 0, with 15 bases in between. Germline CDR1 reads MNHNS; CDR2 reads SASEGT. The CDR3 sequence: CASSVILYDSNQPQHF. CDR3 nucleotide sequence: TGTGCCAGCAGCGTTATCTTGTATGATAGCAATCAGCCCCAGCATTTT.

CDR3 amino acids: CSAHVPGSIRQYF. The CDR3, as DNA: TGCAGTGCGCACGTCCCAGGGTCGATTAGGCAGTACTTC. V gene TRBV20-1 combines with J gene TRBJ2-7; tentatively, D is TRBD1 (5 bases). Germline loops: CDR1 DFQATT, CDR2 SNEGSKA (reference sequence). V was trimmed by 6 bases and J by 9 bases, leaving 21 bases between them. There are 13 residues in the CDR3.

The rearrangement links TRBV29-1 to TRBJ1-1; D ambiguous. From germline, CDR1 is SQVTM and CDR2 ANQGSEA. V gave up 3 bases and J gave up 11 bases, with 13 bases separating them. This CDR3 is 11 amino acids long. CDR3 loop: CSVDASVGAFF. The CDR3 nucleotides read TGCAGCGTTGACGCGTCAGTAGGCGCTTTCTTT.